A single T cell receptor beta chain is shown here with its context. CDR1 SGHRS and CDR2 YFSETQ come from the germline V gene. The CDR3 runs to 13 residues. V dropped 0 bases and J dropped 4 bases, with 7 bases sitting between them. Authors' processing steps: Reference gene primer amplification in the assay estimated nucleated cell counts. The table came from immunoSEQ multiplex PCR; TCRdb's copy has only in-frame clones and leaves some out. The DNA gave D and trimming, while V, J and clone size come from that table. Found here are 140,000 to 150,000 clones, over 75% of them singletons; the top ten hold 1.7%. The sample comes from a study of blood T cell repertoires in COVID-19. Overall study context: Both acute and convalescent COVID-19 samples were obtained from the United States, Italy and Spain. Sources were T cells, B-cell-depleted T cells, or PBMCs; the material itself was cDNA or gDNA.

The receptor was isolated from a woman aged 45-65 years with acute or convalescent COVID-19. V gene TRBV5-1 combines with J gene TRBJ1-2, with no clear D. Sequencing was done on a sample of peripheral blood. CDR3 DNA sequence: TGCGCCAGCAGCTTGGACACAATCTATGGCTACACCTTC. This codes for CASSLDTIYGYTF.